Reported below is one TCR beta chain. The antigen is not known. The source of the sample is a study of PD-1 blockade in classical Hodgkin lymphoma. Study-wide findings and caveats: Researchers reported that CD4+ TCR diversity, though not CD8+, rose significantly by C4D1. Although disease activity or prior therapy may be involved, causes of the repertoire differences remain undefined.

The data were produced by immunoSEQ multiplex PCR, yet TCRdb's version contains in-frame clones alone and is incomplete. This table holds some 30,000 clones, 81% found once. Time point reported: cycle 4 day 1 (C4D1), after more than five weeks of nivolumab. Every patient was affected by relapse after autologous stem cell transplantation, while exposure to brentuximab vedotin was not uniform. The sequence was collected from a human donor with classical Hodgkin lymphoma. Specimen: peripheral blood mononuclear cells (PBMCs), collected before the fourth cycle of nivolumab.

The CDR3 spells CASSMGGGGRFNQPQHF. The CDR3 region has the DNA TGTGCCAGTAGTATGGGGGGAGGGGGCCGATTCAATCAGCCCCAGCATTTT. The chain combines TRBV19 with TRBJ1-5; TRBD1 matches 7 bases. Germline V CDR1 and CDR2: LNHDA, SQIVND (reference sequence). J was trimmed by 3 bases and V by 3 bases; bases with no gene match: 11. CDR3 length equals 17 residues.